What follows are 29 T cell receptor beta chains derived from one specimen sequenced in a study of blood T cell repertoires in COVID-19. Measured with immunoSEQ multiplex PCR; TCRdb has only the in-frame clones, and not every one. The sample has approximately 34,000 clones; roughly 78% are singletons. The sequencing input was peripheral blood. Receptor source: a woman in her seventies with acute or convalescent COVID-19.

The gene calls are TRBV18 and TRBJ1-3; D gene unclear. CDR1 KGHSH and CDR2 LQKENI come from the germline V gene. Trimming left V 0 bases short and J 0 bases short, with 12 bases between. This CDR3 is 17 amino acids long. CDR3 DNA: TGTGCCAGCTCACCACCGGTCCTGGGGAGCTCTGGAAACACCATATATTTT. Translation: CASSPPVLGSSGNTIYF. Drawing the rest from reference TRBV18 and TRBJ1-3, the complete variable domain is NAGVMQNPRHLVRRRGQEARLRCSPMKGHSHVYWYRQLPEEGLKFMVYLQKENIIDESGMPKERFSAEFPKEGPSILRIQQVVRGDSAAYFCASSPPVLGSSGNTIYFGEGSWLTVV.

The rearrangement links TRBV19 to TRBJ2-1, with 14 bases fitting TRBD2. CDR3 length: 15 amino acids. In germline, CDR1 is LNHDA, CDR2 SQIVND (reference sequence). With V trimmed by 4 bases and J by 6 bases, 2 bases remained unmatched. The CDR3: CASSTGLAGGNEQFF. The CDR3 DNA reads as TGTGCCAGTAGTACCGGACTAGCGGGAGGCAATGAGCAGTTCTTC. Full variable domain (missing parts from reference TRBV19 and TRBJ2-1): DGGITQSPKYLFRKEGQNVTLSCEQNLNHDAMYWYRQDPGQGLRLIYYSQIVNDFQKGDIAEGYSVSREKKESFPLTVTSAQKNPTAFYLCASSTGLAGGNEQFFGPGTRLTVL.

V gene TRBV6-5 combines with J gene TRBJ2-7; 8 bases are shared with TRBD1. CDR1 and CDR2 (germline): MNHEY, SVGAGI. Unmatched junction bases numbered 7, after V lost 6 bases and J lost 3 bases. CDR3 length equals 14 residues. CDR3 DNA: TGTGCCAGCAGGCCACCGGGACAGGACTACGAGCAGTACTTC. Translating gives CASRPPGQDYEQYF.

The chain uses TRBV23-1 and TRBJ1-3, with TRBD1 identical over 7 bases. TRBV23-1 is marked as an open reading frame, function uncertain. The CDR3 is 16 residues long. V was pared by 4 bases and J by 4 bases, with 10 bases of the junction left unmatched. In DNA form, the CDR3 reads TGCGCCAGCAGTCGTTCCTCGACAGGGAAGGGAAACACCATATATTTT. Its protein is CASSRSSTGKGNTIYF.

The rearrangement joins TRBV9 to TRBJ2-1, with 13 bases aligning to TRBD2. The germline V gene has CDR1 SGDLS and CDR2 YYNGEE. This CDR3 has 17 amino acids. The V and J ends lost 5 bases and 3 bases, in that order; junction bases with no gene match: 8. The CDR3 DNA reads TGTGCCAGCAGTAATCCGGGACTAGCGGGATTCTACAATGAGCAGTTCTTC. It encodes CASSNPGLAGFYNEQFF.

This chain connects TRBV9 to TRBJ1-6; D may be TRBD1 (5 bases). Trimming took 3 bases from V and 9 from J, leaving 13 bases between them. CDR1 SGDLS and CDR2 YYNGEE come from the germline V gene. CDR3 length: 14 amino acids. The CDR3 loop reads CASSAGLGGSPLHF. The CDR3 DNA reads TGTGCCAGCAGCGCCGGTCTCGGGGGTTCACCCCTCCACTTT.

This clone occurred a few times. The chain couples TRBV18 to TRBJ2-7; TRBD2 matches at 13 bases. Germline V gives CDR1 KGHSH, CDR2 LQKENI. V lost 5 bases to trimming and J lost 5 bases; unmatched junction nucleotides: 0. This CDR3 comprises 13 residues. The CDR3 coding sequence is TGTGCCAGCTCAGGACTAGCGGGAGACGAGCAGTACTTC. Translated, it gives CASSGLAGDEQYF.

The rearrangement links TRBV5-4 to TRBJ2-1; 14 bases agree with TRBD2. V was pared by 4 bases and J by 6 bases, with 3 bases of the junction left unmatched. The germline V gene encodes CDR1 SGHNT and CDR2 YYREEE (reference sequence). This CDR3 comprises 15 residues. The CDR3 protein is CASSRGLAGGNEQFF. CDR3 bases: TGTGCCAGCAGCCGAGGACTAGCGGGAGGCAATGAGCAGTTCTTC.

V gene TRBV28 combines with J gene TRBJ2-7; 8 bases are shared with TRBD1. Per the germline V gene, CDR1 is MDHEN and CDR2 is SYDVKM. V was clipped by 2 bases and J by 2 bases; unmatched bases: 5. CDR3 length: 15 amino acids. Written as DNA, the CDR3 is TGTGCCAGCAGTTTACCGGGACAGGACGCCTACGAGCAGTACTTC. Its protein product is CASSLPGQDAYEQYF.

The gene calls are TRBV5-4 and TRBJ2-6; TRBD1 aligns across 8 bases. V trimming: 4 bases; J trimming: 0 bases; junction bases outside the gene matches: 6. The CDR3 length is 17 residues. Germline V gives CDR1 SGHNT, CDR2 YYREEE (reference sequence). The CDR3 sequence: CASSGGTGSSGANVLTF. CDR3 DNA sequence: TGTGCCAGCAGCGGGGGGACAGGAAGCTCTGGGGCCAACGTCCTGACTTTC. Using reference TRBV5-4 and TRBJ2-6 for the parts outside the CDR3, the full variable domain is ETGVTQSPTHLIKTRGQQVTLRCSSQSGHNTVSWYQQALGQGPQFIFQYYREEENGRGNFPPRFSGLQFPNYSSELNVNALELDDSALYLCASSGGTGSSGANVLTFGAGSRLTVL.

The V gene is TRBV9, the J gene TRBJ1-2, with 9 bases aligning to TRBD1. CDR3 size: 16 residues. The ends lost 4 bases at V and 3 bases at J; junction bases unmatched: 10. CDR1 is SGDLS and CDR2 is YYNGEE in the germline V gene. The CDR3 region has the DNA TGTGCCAGCAGCCACAGGACAGGGGAGGGCGACTATGGCTACACCTTC. This translates into CASSHRTGEGDYGYTF.

V gene TRBV7-2 combines with J gene TRBJ2-3; 12 bases agree with TRBD2. The CDR3 contains 16 residues. Germline assignment: CDR1 SGHTA and CDR2 FQGNSA. Germline trimming cut 6 bases from V and 6 bases from J; bases unmatched to any gene: 10. The CDR3 DNA follows: TGTGCCAGCAGTCCGGGACTAGCGGGCCCCTTCGATACGCAGTATTTT. Amino acids: CASSPGLAGPFDTQYF. The whole variable domain, remainder taken from reference TRBV7-2 and TRBJ2-3, is GAGVSQSPSNKVTEKGKDVELRCDPISGHTALYWYRQSLGQGLEFLIYFQGNSAPDKSGLPSDRFSAERTGGSVSTLTIQRTQQEDSAVYLCASSPGLAGPFDTQYFGPGTRLTVL.

This chain connects TRBV4-1 to TRBJ1-1; D might be TRBD1 (5 bases). Trimming took off 0 bases at V and 8 bases at J, with 13 bases between the two ends. The CDR3 consists of 14 residues. CDR1 is MGHRA and CDR2 is YSYEKL in the germline V gene. The CDR3 nucleotides are TGCGCCAGCAGCCAAGATGGGTTCAGGGAAGAAGCTTTCTTT. Encoded protein: CASSQDGFREEAFF.

Written as DNA, the CDR3 is TGTGCCAGCAGTTTCCCCGCCGCGGTCCACGAGCAGTACTTC. Protein product: CASSFPAAVHEQYF. The genes are TRBV28 and TRBJ2-7, with D unresolved. CDR1 and CDR2 from the germline V gene are MDHEN and SYDVKM. This CDR3 is 14 amino acids long. V was shortened by 3 bases and J by 5 bases, with 14 bases between the two germline ends.

DNA of the CDR3: TGTGCCAGCAGTGGACAGGCCGCAACTAATGAAAAACTGTTTTTT. Translated: CASSGQAATNEKLFF. V and J are TRBV25-1 and TRBJ1-4; TRBD1 is a possible D gene (6 bases). The V gene's germline CDR1 is MGHDK and CDR2 SYGVNS. V gave up 4 bases and J gave up 0 bases, with 9 bases separating them. The CDR3 consists of 15 residues.

The chain combines TRBV20-1 with TRBJ2-2; 8 bases line up with TRBD1. Germline CDR1 DFQATT, CDR2 SNEGSKA (reference sequence). The V gene end was trimmed by 3 bases and the J gene end by 7 bases; junction bases not matched to a gene: 16. The CDR3 consists of 17 residues. The CDR3 region is CSASRPPSAGGSGELFF. DNA for the CDR3: TGCAGTGCTAGTAGGCCCCCCTCGGCAGGGGGCAGCGGGGAGCTGTTTTTT.

This chain uses TRBV5-5 with TRBJ1-1; D not certain. The CDR3 is 13 residues long. From germline, CDR1 is SGHKS and CDR2 YYEKEE (reference sequence). Trimming removed 1 base at V and 4 bases at J, with 8 bases between. In DNA, the CDR3 is TGTGCCAGCAGCTTGCTCGGAGGCACTGAAGCTTTCTTT. It specifies CASSLLGGTEAFF.

The gene calls are TRBV13 and TRBJ2-3, with D hard to call. CDR3 length equals 15 residues. The germline V and J ends were trimmed by 8 bases and 5 bases, with 20 bases remaining between them. Per germline, CDR1 PRHDT and CDR2 FYEKMQ (reference sequence). This chain's CDR3 is CASRPVSSSIDTQYF. The CDR3 bases are TGTGCCAGCCGACCCGTTTCTAGTTCGATAGATACGCAGTATTTT.

The genes are TRBV3-1 (or the pseudogene TRBV3-2) and TRBJ1-6, with 9 bases identical to TRBD1. This CDR3 spans 15 amino acids. Germline V gene data show CDR1 as LGHDT and CDR2 as YNNKEL (reference sequence). After removal of 2 bases from V and 9 bases from J, the junction contained 5 bases not matched to a gene. CDR3 protein: CASSQLDRGGSPLHF. The CDR3, as DNA: TGTGCCAGCAGCCAACTTGACAGGGGGGGTTCACCCCTCCACTTT.

The DNA for the CDR3 is TGTGCCAGTAGTGCGACAGGGCCCTCCTACGAGCAGTACTTC. The encoded protein is CASSATGPSYEQYF. This chain connects TRBV19 to TRBJ2-7; 7 nucleotides align to TRBD1. This CDR3 comprises 14 residues. The V gene's germline CDR1 is LNHDA and CDR2 SQIVND (reference sequence). Trimming took 5 bases from V and 0 from J; bases not matched to a gene: 4.

This chain's CDR3 is CASSFIGGTEAFF. In DNA, the CDR3 is TGTGCCAGCAGTTTCATCGGGGGCACTGAAGCTTTCTTT. The chain joins TRBV12-3 or TRBV12-4 to TRBJ1-1; a possible D gene is TRBD1 (5 bases). CDR3 size: 13 residues. V shed 3 bases and J shed 4 bases, with 9 bases lying between them.

This clone came up once. The rearrangement links TRBV24-1 to TRBJ2-5; tentatively, D is TRBD1 (6 bases). This CDR3 region has 13 residues. The germline V gene encodes CDR1 KGHDR and CDR2 SFDVKD. Trimming took off 5 bases at V and 5 bases at J, with 11 bases between the two ends. The CDR3 loop reads CATSARDTETQYF. The CDR3 DNA follows: TGTGCCACCAGTGCCCGGGACACTGAGACCCAGTACTTC.

The CDR3 loop reads CASSRRDRGYGYTF. The CDR3 DNA is TGTGCCAGCAGCCGCAGGGACAGGGGCTATGGCTACACCTTC. This chain joins TRBV7-9 and TRBJ1-2, with 10 positions matching TRBD1. After removal of 5 bases from V and 4 bases from J, the junction contained 4 bases not matched to a gene. Germline CDR1 SEHNR, CDR2 FQNEAQ (reference sequence). The CDR3 loop spans 14 amino acids.

The chain has TRBV18 and TRBJ2-1; 11 bases agree with TRBD2. Germline-derived CDR1 and CDR2 are KGHSH and LQKENI. The CDR3 is made up of 17 amino acids. Trimming took 3 bases from V and 4 from J; bases not matched to a gene: 8. CDR3 in DNA: TGTGCCAGCTCACCCAATAGCGGGAGGGCCCTATACAATGAGCAGTTCTTC. It is translated as CASSPNSGRALYNEQFF.

This clone was seen a few times. V and J are TRBV19 and TRBJ1-5, with D uncertain. Trimming removed 7 bases from V and 1 base from J, with 5 bases in between. CDR1 is LNHDA and CDR2 is SQIVND in the germline V gene (reference sequence). CDR3 length: 12 amino acids. CDR3 protein: CASKSSNQPQHF. The DNA for the CDR3 is TGTGCCAGTAAGAGCAGCAATCAGCCCCAGCATTTT.

This clone occurred once. J is TRBJ1-5 and V is TRBV20-1; 7 nucleotides agree with TRBD1. The V gene's germline CDR1 is DFQATT and CDR2 SNEGSKA (reference sequence). The CDR3 totals 15 residues. Trimming at V came to 3 bases and at J to 0 bases, leaving 5 bases not matched to a gene. The CDR3 protein is CSASPGQDSNQPQHF. The CDR3 region has the DNA TGCAGTGCTAGTCCCGGACAGGATAGCAATCAGCCCCAGCATTTT.

The chain combines TRBV2 with TRBJ2-5; 7 bases match TRBD2. The V and J ends lost 4 bases and 9 bases, in that order; junction bases with no gene match: 8. Germline CDR1 is SNHLY and CDR2 is FYNNEI. This CDR3 spans 13 amino acids. For the CDR3, the DNA is TGTGCCAGCAGTGGGGACTACACGGGGCCCCAGTACTTC. Translating it yields CASSGDYTGPQYF.

CDR3 DNA sequence: TGCGCCAGCAGTCGTGACAGGCGGGGGGCTAATAATTCACCCCTCCACTTT. This codes for CASSRDRRGANNSPLHF. V gene TRBV5-1 combines with J gene TRBJ1-6; D might be TRBD1 (6 bases). From germline, CDR1 is SGHRS and CDR2 YFSETQ. The ends were cut back, 5 bases at V and 5 bases at J, with 20 bases in the middle. This CDR3 is built from 17 residues.

The chain links TRBV10-3 to TRBJ2-1, with 10 bases identical to TRBD1. Germline CDR1 is ENHRY and CDR2 is SYGVKD. The CDR3 has 14 residues. Losses at the gene ends were 6 bases for V and 7 bases for J; bases not matched to a gene: 6. CDR3 in DNA: TGTGCCATCAGGTCGGACAGGGGGGATAATGAGCAGTTCTTC. Protein sequence: CAIRSDRGDNEQFF.